This T cell receptor (beta chain) derives from a study of T cell changes during pregnancy in multiple sclerosis. The CDR3 totals 17 residues. Per germline, CDR1 LNHDA and CDR2 SQIVND (reference sequence). After removal of 5 bases from V and 0 bases from J, the junction contained 10 bases not matched to a gene. Clones were read by immunoSEQ multiplex PCR, and TCRdb kept only the in-frame ones, dropping some. This table has more than 65,000 clones, 75% to 95% appearing once. The material sequenced was peripheral blood, taken in the first trimester of pregnancy. The sequence came from a female donor with multiple sclerosis, enrolled in a pregnancy study. The chain uses TRBV19 and TRBJ1-1; 9 bases are shared with TRBD1. The CDR3: CASSQQGALSMNTEAFF. DNA of the CDR3: TGTGCCAGTAGTCAACAGGGGGCCCTTTCCATGAACACTGAAGCTTTCTTT.